This T cell receptor beta chain was profiled in a study of shared clonotypes between healthy human individuals. Scientists sequenced DNA from unsorted PBMC on ten immunoSEQ deep assay plates. Profiled with immunoSEQ multiplex PCR; TCRdb holds only in-frame clones, not every one. The data hold approximately 500,000 clones, with almost 80% observed a single time. The CDR3 sequence is 16 residues long. Germline-derived CDR1 and CDR2 are MNHEY and SMNVEV (reference sequence). The germline V and J ends were trimmed by 5 bases and 1 base, with 15 bases remaining between them. Specimen: PBMCs. The chain carries TRBV27 and TRBJ1-3; the D is unclear. The TCR comes from a woman aged 40 to 50 in good health. Some clones in this sample may be carry-over from other donors' samples. CDR3 region: CASSPLRGSSGNTIYF. The CDR3 DNA is TGTGCCAGCAGTCCCCTTCGGGGTAGTTCTGGAAACACCATATATTTT.